This TCR beta chain emerged from a study of blood T cell repertoires in COVID-19. Libraries were prepared by immunoSEQ multiplex PCR; TCRdb keeps only in-frame clonotypes and omits some of them. The sample shows about 100,000 clones, approximately 91% of them seen only once. Trimming shortened V by 5 bases and J by 5 bases, and 5 bases separated the two germline ends. The CDR3 is 11 amino acids. Looked up from germline, CDR1 is SGHTA and CDR2 is FQGNSA. Material: peripheral blood. The chain recombines TRBV7-2 with TRBJ2-3; no clear D. The origin of this receptor is a woman of 80 years or more with acute or convalescent COVID-19. CDR3 protein: CASSPLDTQYF. The CDR3 bases are TGTGCCAGCAGCCCCTTAGATACGCAGTATTTT.